This TCR beta chain was observed in a study of beta chain features in type 1 diabetes. Study-level findings and limits: A greater similarity of naive, central memory and Treg TCRB repertoires was seen among patients than among healthy donors. TCRB CDR3s were moderately but significantly shorter in Type 1 diabetes patients in all four CD4+ subsets. Cells with high TCR expression could be over-represented when cDNA is sequenced.

A remark on this clone: Antigen unknown.

Of the isolated RNA, all was reverse transcribed, and so the sequenced material was expressed TCRB transcripts. The assay was immunoSEQ multiplex PCR, and TCRdb's table has in-frame clones only and misses some. Found here are about 300,000 clones, 8% of them singletons; the top ten hold roughly 1%. CDR3 length equals 14 residues. The J segment lost 7 bases and the V segment lost 5 bases, leaving 4 bases of the junction unmatched. CDR1 is MNHEY, CDR2 SVGAGI, per germline. Sequencing input: central memory CD4+ T cells from blood. The sequence was obtained from a young woman in good health. The chain joins TRBV6-5 to TRBJ2-1; 11 positions agree with TRBD2. The CDR3 DNA reads as TGTGCCAGCAGTACGACTAGCGGGACAAATGAGCAGTTCTTC. This encodes CASSTTSGTNEQFF.